This T cell receptor (beta chain) came from a study of blood T cell repertoires in COVID-19. Original methodology: The assay estimated nucleated cells by amplifying reference gene primers. This table comes from immunoSEQ multiplex PCR, and its TCRdb copy is limited to in-frame clones, with some not included. The V and J calls and the clone size are those of that table, but D and trimming were determined from the DNA. The sample has fewer than 80,000 clones, 90% seen once. This TCR came from a human donor in a cohort sampled during active COVID-19. What was sequenced was peripheral blood.

CDR3 bases: TGTGCCAGCAGTGGCGGGACAGTCAATGAGCAGTTCTTC. Amino acid sequence: CASSGGTVNEQFF. The chain recombines TRBV6-6 with TRBJ2-1; maybe TRBD1 (7 bases). Trimming cost V 5 bases and J 6 bases, with 11 bases left between them. The length of the CDR3 is 13 residues. The germline V gene has CDR1 MNHNY and CDR2 SVGAGI (reference sequence).